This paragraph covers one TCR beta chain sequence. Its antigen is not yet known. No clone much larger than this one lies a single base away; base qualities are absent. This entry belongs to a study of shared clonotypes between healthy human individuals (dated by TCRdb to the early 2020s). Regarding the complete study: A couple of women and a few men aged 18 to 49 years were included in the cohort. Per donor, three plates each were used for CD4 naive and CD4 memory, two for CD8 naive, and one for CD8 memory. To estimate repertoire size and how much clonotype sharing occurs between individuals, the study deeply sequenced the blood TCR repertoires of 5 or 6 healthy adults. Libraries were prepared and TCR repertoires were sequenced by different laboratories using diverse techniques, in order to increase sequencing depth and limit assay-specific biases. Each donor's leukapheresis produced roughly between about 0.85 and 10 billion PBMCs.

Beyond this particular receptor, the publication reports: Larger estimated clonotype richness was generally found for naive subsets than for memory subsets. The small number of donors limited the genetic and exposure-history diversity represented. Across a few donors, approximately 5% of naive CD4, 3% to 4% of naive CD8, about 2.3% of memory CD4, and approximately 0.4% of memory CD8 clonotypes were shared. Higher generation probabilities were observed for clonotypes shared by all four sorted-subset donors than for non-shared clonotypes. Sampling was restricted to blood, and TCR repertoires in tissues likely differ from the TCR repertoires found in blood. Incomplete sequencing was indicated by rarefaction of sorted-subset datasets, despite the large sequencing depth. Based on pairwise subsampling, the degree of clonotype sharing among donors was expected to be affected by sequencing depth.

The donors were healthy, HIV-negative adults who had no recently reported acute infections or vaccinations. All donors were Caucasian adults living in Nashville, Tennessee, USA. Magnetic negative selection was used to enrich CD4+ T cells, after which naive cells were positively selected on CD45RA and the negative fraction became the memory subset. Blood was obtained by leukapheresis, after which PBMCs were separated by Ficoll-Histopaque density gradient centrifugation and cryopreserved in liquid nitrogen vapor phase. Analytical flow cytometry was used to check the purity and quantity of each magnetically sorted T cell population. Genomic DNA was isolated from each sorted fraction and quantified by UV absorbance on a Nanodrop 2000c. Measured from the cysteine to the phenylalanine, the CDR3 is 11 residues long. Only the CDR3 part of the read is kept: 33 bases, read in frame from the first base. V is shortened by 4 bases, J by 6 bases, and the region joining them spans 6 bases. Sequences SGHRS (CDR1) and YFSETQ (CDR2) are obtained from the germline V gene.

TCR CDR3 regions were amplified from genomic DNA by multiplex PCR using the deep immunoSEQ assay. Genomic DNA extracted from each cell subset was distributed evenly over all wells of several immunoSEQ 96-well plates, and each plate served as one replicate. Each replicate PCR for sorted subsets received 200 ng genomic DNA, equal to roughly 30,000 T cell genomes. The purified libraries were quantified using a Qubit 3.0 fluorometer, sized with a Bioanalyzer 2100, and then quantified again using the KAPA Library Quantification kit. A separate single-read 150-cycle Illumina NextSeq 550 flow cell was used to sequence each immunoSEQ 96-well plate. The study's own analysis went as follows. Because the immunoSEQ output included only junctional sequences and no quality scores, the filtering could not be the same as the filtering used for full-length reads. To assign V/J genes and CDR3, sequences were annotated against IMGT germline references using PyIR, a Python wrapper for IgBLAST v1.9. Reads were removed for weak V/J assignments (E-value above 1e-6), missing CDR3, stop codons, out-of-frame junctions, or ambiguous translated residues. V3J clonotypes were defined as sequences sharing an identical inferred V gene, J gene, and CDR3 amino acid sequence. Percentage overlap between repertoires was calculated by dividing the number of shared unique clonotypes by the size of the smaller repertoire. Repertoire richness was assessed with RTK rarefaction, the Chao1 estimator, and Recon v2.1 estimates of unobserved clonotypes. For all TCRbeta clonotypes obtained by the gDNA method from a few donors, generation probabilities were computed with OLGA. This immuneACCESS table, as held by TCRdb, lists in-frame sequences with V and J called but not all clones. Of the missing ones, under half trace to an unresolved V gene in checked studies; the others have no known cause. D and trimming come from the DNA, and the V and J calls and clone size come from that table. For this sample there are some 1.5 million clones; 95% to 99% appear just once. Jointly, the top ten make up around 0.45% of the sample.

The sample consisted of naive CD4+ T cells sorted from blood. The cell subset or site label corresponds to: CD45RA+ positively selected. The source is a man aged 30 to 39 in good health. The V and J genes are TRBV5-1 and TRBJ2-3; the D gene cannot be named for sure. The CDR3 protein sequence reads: CASSTADTQYF. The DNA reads TGCGCCAGCAGCACCGCGGATACGCAGTATTTT.